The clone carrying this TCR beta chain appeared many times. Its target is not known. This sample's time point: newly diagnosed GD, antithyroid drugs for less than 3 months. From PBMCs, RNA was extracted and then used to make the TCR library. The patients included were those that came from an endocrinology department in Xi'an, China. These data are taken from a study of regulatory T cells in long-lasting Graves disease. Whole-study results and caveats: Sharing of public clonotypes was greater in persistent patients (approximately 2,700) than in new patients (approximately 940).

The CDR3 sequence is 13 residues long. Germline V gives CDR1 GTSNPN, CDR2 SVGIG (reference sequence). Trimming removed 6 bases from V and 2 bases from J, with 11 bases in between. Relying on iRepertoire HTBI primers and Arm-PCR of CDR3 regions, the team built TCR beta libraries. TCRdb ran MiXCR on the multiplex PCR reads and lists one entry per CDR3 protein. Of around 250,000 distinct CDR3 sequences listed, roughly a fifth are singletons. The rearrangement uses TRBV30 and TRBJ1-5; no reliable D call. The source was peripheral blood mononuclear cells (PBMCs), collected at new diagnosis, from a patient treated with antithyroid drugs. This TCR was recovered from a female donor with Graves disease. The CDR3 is CACAKSGNQPQHF. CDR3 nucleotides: TGTGCCTGTGCTAAGAGTGGCAATCAGCCCCAGCATTTT.